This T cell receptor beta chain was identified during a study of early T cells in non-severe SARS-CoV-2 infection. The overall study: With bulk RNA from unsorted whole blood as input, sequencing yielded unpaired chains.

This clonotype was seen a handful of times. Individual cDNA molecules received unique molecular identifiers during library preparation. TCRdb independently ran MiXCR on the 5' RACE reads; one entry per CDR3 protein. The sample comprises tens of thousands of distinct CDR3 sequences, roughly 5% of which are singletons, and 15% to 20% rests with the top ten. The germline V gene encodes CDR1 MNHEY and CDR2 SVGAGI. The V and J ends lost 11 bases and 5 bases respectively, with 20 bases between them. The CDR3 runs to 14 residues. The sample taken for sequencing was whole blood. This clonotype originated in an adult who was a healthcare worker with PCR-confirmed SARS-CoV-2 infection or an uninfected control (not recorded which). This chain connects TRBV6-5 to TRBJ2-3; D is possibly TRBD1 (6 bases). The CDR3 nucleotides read TGTGCCGCCCGGAGAGGGGGTGTTGAAGATACGCAGTATTTT. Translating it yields CAARRGGVEDTQYF.